A single sample gave rise to the 20 T cell receptor beta chains below, sequenced in a study of STAT5B mutations in CD4+ large granular lymphocyte leukemia. Measured with immunoSEQ multiplex PCR; TCRdb has only the in-frame clones, and not every one. Here the sample spans around 47,000 clones, 65% to 85% being singletons. The sample consisted of CD4+ T cells from blood buffy coats. The receptor set was obtained from a human donor in good health.

J is TRBJ2-5 and V is TRBV5-1, with D perhaps matching TRBD2 (6 bases). V dropped 5 bases and J dropped 3 bases, with 14 bases sitting between them. Per the germline V gene, CDR1 is SGHRS and CDR2 is YFSETQ. This CDR3 has 14 amino acids. For the CDR3, the DNA is TGCGCCAGCAGACGGTTACTAGCAGAAGAGACCCAGTACTTC. Protein sequence: CASRRLLAEETQYF.

This sequence joins TRBV27 and TRBJ2-3; 13 nucleotides match TRBD2. After removal of 4 bases from V and 4 bases from J, the junction contained 5 bases not matched to a gene. Germline V gives CDR1 MNHEY, CDR2 SMNVEV (reference sequence). The CDR3 totals 16 residues. DNA of the CDR3: TGTGCCAGCAGTTCGACTAGCGGGAGGATCGCAGATACGCAGTATTTT. Translated, it gives CASSSTSGRIADTQYF.

This clone has a handful of counts. The chain uses TRBV2 and TRBJ2-3, with a weak D call TRBD1 (5 bases). The CDR3 is 14 amino acids. V was cut by 9 bases and J by 2 bases, with 15 bases left in between. Germline V gene sequence: CDR1 SNHLY, CDR2 FYNNEI. The CDR3, as DNA: TGTGCCAGTCTTAAAGGGGCCTCCACAGATACGCAGTATTTT. Its translation: CASLKGASTDTQYF.

This clone came up once. The CDR3, as DNA: TGTGCCAGTAATCGCGGGAGCTCCTACAATGAGCAGTTCTTC. Its protein product is CASNRGSSYNEQFF. The V gene is TRBV19, the J gene TRBJ2-1, with 7 bases matching TRBD2. With 7 bases clipped from V and 0 bases from J, the junction kept 3 bases outside the gene matches. Looked up from germline, CDR1 is LNHDA and CDR2 is SQIVND (reference sequence). This CDR3 comprises 14 residues.

A single count supports this clone. The chain couples TRBV6-1 to TRBJ2-7, with no clear D. Trimming removed 6 bases from V and 0 bases from J, with 6 bases in between. From germline, CDR1 is MNHNS and CDR2 SASEGT. The CDR3 has 12 residues. CDR3 nucleotide sequence: TGTGCCAGCAGCTTCGACTCCTACGAGCAGTACTTC. Amino acid sequence: CASSFDSYEQYF.

The chain links TRBV19 to TRBJ2-3, with D possibly matching TRBD2 (6 bases). The germline V gene has CDR1 LNHDA and CDR2 SQIVND (reference sequence). This CDR3 has 14 amino acids. Trimming removed 10 bases from V and 3 bases from J, with 17 bases in between. CDR3 nucleotides: TGTGCCACCAGCGCGGGGAAGGCTACAGATACGCAGTATTTT. Amino acid sequence: CATSAGKATDTQYF. Based on the CDR3 plus reference TRBV19 and TRBJ2-3, the full variable domain is DGGITQSPKYLFRKEGQNVTLSCEQNLNHDAMYWYRQDPGQGLRLIYYSQIVNDFQKGDIAEGYSVSREKKESFPLTVTSAQKNPTAFYLCATSAGKATDTQYFGPGTRLTVL.

This clone was detected only a few times. The rearrangement joins TRBV6-1 to TRBJ2-7, with a tentative D call TRBD1 (6 bases). The CDR3 is 14 residues long. V lost 3 bases, J lost 6 bases, and 15 bases lay in between. Germline lookup yields CDR1 MNHNS and CDR2 SASEGT. In DNA, the CDR3 is TGTGCCAGCAGTGATCACAAGGGGGTGGGCGAGCAGTACTTC. This sequence encodes CASSDHKGVGEQYF.

V and J are TRBV6-5 and TRBJ2-7; 12 positions match TRBD1. CDR3 length: 15 residues. The V and J ends lost 5 bases and 6 bases, in that order; junction bases with no gene match: 8. The germline CDR1 and CDR2 sequences are MNHEY and SVGAGI. The CDR3 DNA reads TGTGCCAGCAGTAATACCGGGACAGGGGGCTCCGAGCAGTACTTC. Its translation is CASSNTGTGGSEQYF.

V gene TRBV6-5 combines with J gene TRBJ2-5; perhaps TRBD2 as D (5 bases). In germline, CDR1 is MNHEY, CDR2 SVGAGI. Between the trimmed V and J ends, which lost 5 bases and 5 bases, there was a span of 18 bases. The CDR3 extends over 15 amino acids. This CDR3 reads CASSRRGSYPETQYF. The CDR3 bases are TGTGCCAGCAGTCGCCGGGGATCCTACCCGGAGACCCAGTACTTC.

The V gene is TRBV9, the J gene TRBJ2-7; 9 bases agree with TRBD1. The CDR3 runs to 16 residues. The V segment lost 4 bases and the J segment 0 bases; nucleotides outside the gene matches: 8. Germline CDR1 SGDLS, CDR2 YYNGEE. The CDR3 loop reads CASSPRGQGGSYEQYF. CDR3 DNA: TGTGCCAGCAGCCCTCGGGGACAGGGAGGCTCCTACGAGCAGTACTTC.

This chain uses TRBV19 with TRBJ1-5; D perhaps matches TRBD1 (5 bases). The germline V gene has CDR1 LNHDA and CDR2 SQIVND (reference sequence). This CDR3 is built from 19 residues. V was clipped by 3 bases and J by 0 bases, with 21 bases between them. In DNA, the CDR3 is TGTGCCAGTAGTATGGTTAGGGCAGGGAATTCATATAGCAATCAGCCCCAGCATTTT. It translates to CASSMVRAGNSYSNQPQHF.

The chain joins TRBV11-2 to TRBJ1-2; D ambiguous. Germline CDR1 and CDR2: SGHAT and FQNNGV. This CDR3 is 13 amino acids long. V was clipped by 1 base and J by 3 bases, with 6 bases between them. This CDR3 is CASSLASDYGYTF. DNA for the CDR3: TGTGCCAGCAGCTTAGCAAGCGACTATGGCTACACCTTC.

This clone turned up a few times. The chain recombines TRBV5-6 with TRBJ1-5; D gene ambiguous. V lost 6 bases to trimming and J lost 2 bases, with 12 bases between them. Germline values: CDR1 SGHDT, CDR2 YYEEEE. The CDR3 length is 14 residues. CDR3 DNA sequence: TGTGCCAGCATGAGGTGGCAGGGCAATCAGCCCCAGCATTTT. It translates to CASMRWQGNQPQHF.

There are a few counts of this clone. V usage is TRBV19 and J usage is TRBJ2-2, with 7 positions matching TRBD1. Germline V gene lookup returns CDR1 LNHDA and CDR2 SQIVND (reference sequence). This CDR3 spans 13 amino acids. Losses at the gene ends were 4 bases for V and 6 bases for J; bases not matched to a gene: 2. The CDR3 DNA sequence: TGTGCCAGTAGTAACAGGGGACCCGGGGAGCTGTTTTTT. Amino acids: CASSNRGPGELFF.

The chain uses TRBV28 and TRBJ2-5; D remains ambiguous. The length of the CDR3 is 12 residues. Per germline, CDR1 MDHEN and CDR2 SYDVKM. Trimming pared 9 bases from V and 2 bases from J, leaving 10 bases between. The CDR3 region is CARKPTQETQYF. The CDR3 DNA reads TGTGCCAGGAAGCCTACACAAGAGACCCAGTACTTC.

The rearrangement uses TRBV5-1 and TRBJ1-1; D perhaps matches TRBD1 (5 bases). The V end was cut by 0 bases, the J end by 3 bases, with 9 bases between. Germline V gene sequence: CDR1 SGHRS, CDR2 YFSETQ. The CDR3 length is 14 residues. Here the CDR3 DNA reads TGCGCCAGCAGCTTGGTGGGGGGAGACACTGAAGCTTTCTTT. It yields the protein CASSLVGGDTEAFF.

V gene TRBV2 combines with J gene TRBJ2-5; D uncertain. The J call is doubtful: the DNA matches TRBJ2-7 better. The CDR3 is 12 residues long. The V gene's germline CDR1 is SNHLY and CDR2 FYNNEI. CDR3 sequence: CASSWSSYEQYF. The CDR3 DNA follows: TGTGCCAGCAGTTGGAGCTCCTACGAGCAGTACTTC.

The chain carries TRBV10-3 and TRBJ2-1, with 8 bases fitting TRBD2. The germline CDR1 and CDR2 sequences are ENHRY and SYGVKD. This CDR3 comprises 17 residues. Trimming cost V 2 bases and J 5 bases; bases outside gene matches: 11. Here the CDR3 reads CAISEPPGLGNNNEQFF. The CDR3 DNA is TGTGCCATCAGTGAGCCTCCGGGACTAGGAAACAACAATGAGCAGTTCTTC.

This sequence joins TRBV5-1 and TRBJ2-1; TRBD2 matches 8 bases. The CDR3 consists of 15 residues. Germline CDR1 is SGHRS and CDR2 is YFSETQ. V lost 4 bases and J lost 5; bases outside the gene matches: 8. The CDR3 reads CASSLSGRSDNEQFF. Here the CDR3 DNA reads TGCGCCAGCAGCCTGAGCGGGAGATCCGACAATGAGCAGTTCTTC.

This clone was seen a few times. This chain joins TRBV19 and TRBJ2-2, with D maybe TRBD2 (6 bases). Trimming left V 8 bases short and J 5 bases short, with 24 bases between. Germline V gene sequence: CDR1 LNHDA, CDR2 SQIVND (reference sequence). This CDR3 region has 17 residues. This CDR3 is CASRPGPPSRGTGELFF. DNA of the CDR3: TGTGCCAGTCGGCCGGGACCCCCATCCCGGGGGACCGGGGAGCTGTTTTTT.